Below are 29 T cell receptor beta chains sequenced from a single sample in a study of CD8 T cells in Susac syndrome. The RNA input was about 0.5 to 1 ug, and it was reverse transcribed with random hexamers. A single record per CDR3 protein comes from TCRdb applying MiXCR to the immunoSEQ multiplex PCR reads. Of about 150,000 distinct CDR3 sequences listed, around 95% are singletons. The sequencing input was CD4+ T cells from PBMCs. These receptors originate from a human donor with Susac syndrome.

The rearrangement links TRBV12-3 or TRBV12-4 to TRBJ1-2; no reliable D call. This CDR3 region has 12 residues. The V end was cut by 3 bases, the J end by 6 bases, with 8 bases between. CDR3 in DNA: TGTGCCAGCAGTTTCAATCGGAATGGCTACACCTTC. Its protein is CASSFNRNGYTF.

The chain recombines TRBV7-9 with TRBJ2-5, with a weak D call TRBD2 (6 bases). The V gene's germline CDR1 is SEHNR and CDR2 FQNEAQ (reference sequence). This CDR3 contains 13 residues. The V gene lost 7 bases and the J gene lost 5 bases, with 14 bases spanning the gap. The CDR3 region has the DNA TGTGCCAGCACCAAATCCCGGGGGGAGACCCAGTACTTC. This translates into CASTKSRGETQYF.

J is TRBJ2-7 and V is TRBV6-1, with D possibly TRBD1 on 5 matching bases. The CDR3 sequence is 13 residues long. Deletions cut 6 bases from V and 7 bases from J, with 16 bases between. Germline-derived CDR1 and CDR2 are MNHNS and SASEGT. The CDR3 region is CASRWTSGGEQYF. As DNA, the CDR3 is TGTGCCAGCAGGTGGACATCCGGTGGGGAGCAGTACTTC.

The rearrangement links TRBV29-1 to TRBJ2-5, with D unresolved. V was trimmed by 6 bases and J by 5 bases, leaving 16 bases between them. The CDR3 covers 13 residues. Germline assignment: CDR1 SQVTM and CDR2 ANQGSEA. This CDR3 reads CSVSPQWGETQYF. The CDR3 coding sequence is TGCAGCGTCAGCCCTCAATGGGGTGAGACCCAGTACTTC.

This chain connects TRBV5-4 to TRBJ2-2; 8 bases align to TRBD2. The CDR3 is 15 residues long. The trim removed 5 bases at V and 5 bases at J, leaving 8 bases unmatched. Per the germline V gene, CDR1 is SGHNT and CDR2 is YYREEE (reference sequence). CDR3 protein: CASRTGLESTGELFF. DNA of the CDR3: TGTGCCAGCAGGACGGGACTAGAGAGTACCGGGGAGCTGTTTTTT.

This rearrangement joins TRBV4-2 to TRBJ1-5, with 9 nucleotides matching TRBD1. Unmatched junction bases numbered 3, after V lost 1 base and J lost 5 bases. The CDR3 sequence is 15 residues long. The germline V gene encodes CDR1 LGHNA and CDR2 YNFKEQ. DNA of the CDR3: TGTGCCAGCAGCCAAGGCGGGACAGGGTATCAGCCCCAGCATTTT. The encoded protein is CASSQGGTGYQPQHF.

This clonotype was found once. The rearrangement links TRBV20-1 to TRBJ2-7, with TRBD2 matching 7 bases. This CDR3 is built from 13 residues. The V gene end was trimmed by 6 bases and the J gene end by 0 bases; junction bases not matched to a gene: 5. CDR1 is DFQATT, CDR2 SNEGSKA, per germline (reference sequence). The CDR3 reads CSAWGGSSYEQYF. Written as DNA, the CDR3 is TGCAGTGCCTGGGGCGGGAGCTCCTACGAGCAGTACTTC.

The rearrangement joins TRBV20-1 to TRBJ1-6; no clear D gene. Trimming cost V 5 bases and J 5 bases, with 10 bases left between them. Germline-derived CDR1 and CDR2 are DFQATT and SNEGSKA (reference sequence). CDR3 size: 13 residues. The CDR3 sequence is CSAHRANNSPLHF. DNA for the CDR3: TGCAGTGCTCACAGAGCGAATAATTCACCCCTCCACTTT.

The rearrangement links TRBV15 to TRBJ2-5; no clear D gene. CDR1 LNHNV and CDR2 YYDKDF come from the germline V gene (reference sequence). This CDR3 spans 13 amino acids. V lost 4 bases and J lost 1, with 7 bases in between. This CDR3 is CATSNGLQETQYF. CDR3 sequence (DNA): TGTGCCACCAGCAATGGCCTCCAAGAGACCCAGTACTTC.

This chain joins TRBV7-2 and TRBJ2-7; unclear D gene. This CDR3 is 16 amino acids long. Trimming cost V 5 bases and J 1 base, with 18 bases left between them. Per germline, CDR1 SGHTA and CDR2 FQGNSA. In DNA, the CDR3 is TGTGCCAGCAGCCCCGTCGGTGGGATTAAATCCTACGAGCAGTACTTC. Protein sequence: CASSPVGGIKSYEQYF.

The chain employs TRBV7-2 and TRBJ2-7; possibly TRBD2 for D (6 bases). Germline assignment: CDR1 SGHTA and CDR2 FQGNSA. The CDR3 extends over 14 amino acids. Between the trimmed V and J ends, which lost 2 bases and 3 bases, there was a span of 11 bases. The CDR3 sequence is CASSLSGSLYEQYF. For the CDR3, the DNA is TGTGCCAGCAGCTTAAGCGGGTCTCTCTACGAGCAGTACTTC.

The V gene is TRBV23-1, the J gene TRBJ1-2; no reliable D call. TRBV23-1 is treated as an ORF (open reading frame) with a function not yet certain. The CDR3 consists of 13 residues. V lost 0 bases and J lost 4, with 6 bases in between. The CDR3 region has the DNA TGCGCCAGCAGTCAATCCCCCGTCTATGGCTACACCTTC. Translating gives CASSQSPVYGYTF.

This chain uses TRBV2 with TRBJ2-1; tentatively, D is TRBD2 (6 bases). The CDR3 totals 14 residues. Germline CDR1 is SNHLY and CDR2 is FYNNEI. V was shortened by 6 bases and J by 6 bases, with 15 bases between the two germline ends. The CDR3: CASRLADVGNEQFF. In DNA form, the CDR3 reads TGTGCCAGCAGATTAGCGGACGTGGGCAATGAGCAGTTCTTC.

This chain connects TRBV12-3 or TRBV12-4 to TRBJ2-7; maybe TRBD2 (5 bases). Trimming took off 2 bases at V and 6 bases at J, with 17 bases between the two ends. The CDR3 is made up of 15 amino acids. The DNA for the CDR3 is TGTGCCAGCAGTTTAAGGACCCGGGGTAGCCTCGAGCAGTACTTC. Translating it yields CASSLRTRGSLEQYF.

The V gene is TRBV6-5, the J gene TRBJ1-1; no reliable D call. V was clipped by 7 bases and J by 4 bases, with 16 bases between them. The CDR3 consists of 14 residues. Germline V gives CDR1 MNHEY, CDR2 SVGAGI. The CDR3 here is CASTLRGTATEAFF. Here the CDR3 DNA reads TGTGCCAGCACCCTCCGGGGAACGGCCACTGAAGCTTTCTTT.

The gene calls are TRBV20-1 and TRBJ1-5; 8 bases fit TRBD1. This CDR3 is built from 16 residues. Germline loops: CDR1 DFQATT, CDR2 SNEGSKA (reference sequence). V lost 3 bases, J lost 2 bases, and 9 bases stayed unmatched. In DNA, the CDR3 is TGCAGTGCTAGGGGCCCAGGGGGCTTTGGCAATCAGCCCCAGCATTTT. Translated: CSARGPGGFGNQPQHF.

The chain employs TRBV4-1 and TRBJ2-2; unclear D gene. The CDR3 spans 16 residues. With 8 bases removed from V and 1 base from J, the gap between germline ends came to 17 bases. In germline, CDR1 is MGHRA, CDR2 YSYEKL. CDR3: CASAVDGPRNTGELFF. In DNA form, the CDR3 reads TGCGCCAGCGCTGTGGATGGACCTCGGAACACCGGGGAGCTGTTTTTT.

V usage is TRBV9 and J usage is TRBJ1-1; a weak D match, TRBD1 (5 bases). CDR1 and CDR2 (germline): SGDLS, YYNGEE. Trimming shortened V by 2 bases and J by 1 base, and 9 bases separated the two germline ends. The CDR3 length is 14 residues. The CDR3 here is CASSVGTANTEAFF. In DNA form, the CDR3 reads TGTGCCAGCAGCGTGGGGACGGCGAACACTGAAGCTTTCTTT.

The CDR3 region has the DNA TGTGCCAGCAGGGTCCTACAACAGACCCAGTACTTC. It encodes CASRVLQQTQYF. The genes are TRBV2 and TRBJ2-5; D is ambiguous. This CDR3 is 12 amino acids long. CDR1 SNHLY and CDR2 FYNNEI come from the germline V gene. Trimming stripped 6 bases from V and 6 bases from J, with 11 bases between. Supplemented by reference TRBV2 and TRBJ2-5, the full variable domain reads EPEVTQTPSHQVTQMGQEVILRCVPISNHLYFYWYRQILGQKVEFLVSFYNNEISEKSEIFDDQFSVERPDGSNFTLKIRSTKLEDSAMYFCASRVLQQTQYFGPGTRLLVL.

The chain uses TRBV4-1 and TRBJ1-4; TRBD1 is a possible D gene (5 bases). V was trimmed by 1 base and J by 7 bases, leaving 10 bases between them. The CDR3 consists of 14 residues. CDR1 MGHRA and CDR2 YSYEKL come from the germline V gene. Here the CDR3 DNA reads TGCGCCAGCAGCCAAGGAGGGGCAGTTGAAAAACTGTTTTTT. It translates to CASSQGGAVEKLFF.

The chain carries TRBV12-5 and TRBJ1-5, with 7 bases lining up with TRBD1. This CDR3 is built from 14 residues. Trimming at V came to 1 base and at J to 6 bases, leaving 3 bases not matched to a gene. CDR1 and CDR2 from the germline V gene are LGHNT and FRNRAP. For the CDR3, the DNA is TGTGCTAGTGGTTTGGAGTCAGGGGGTCAGCCCCAGCATTTT. As protein: CASGLESGGQPQHF.

This chain uses TRBV29-1 with TRBJ2-5, with a possible D match to TRBD2 (6 bases). Trimming pared 6 bases from V and 5 bases from J, leaving 19 bases between. Germline values: CDR1 SQVTM, CDR2 ANQGSEA. The CDR3 extends over 14 amino acids. The CDR3 reads CSVAPGLRSETQYF. In DNA form, the CDR3 reads TGCAGCGTGGCCCCGGGACTTCGCTCGGAGACCCAGTACTTC.

In DNA form, the CDR3 reads TGTGCCAGCAGCCCGACGACTAGGGAGCCAGAGACCCAGTACTTC. Its protein product is CASSPTTREPETQYF. V gene TRBV7-9 combines with J gene TRBJ2-5; D possibly corresponds to TRBD2 (6 bases). The CDR3 is 15 residues long. Germline-derived CDR1 and CDR2 are SEHNR and FQNEAQ (reference sequence). Trimming stripped 5 bases from V and 4 bases from J, with 17 bases between.

The rearrangement uses TRBV20-1 and TRBJ2-2; no clear D. Germline V CDR1 and CDR2: DFQATT, SNEGSKA (reference sequence). Trimming stripped 3 bases from V and 6 bases from J, with 14 bases between. CDR3 length equals 14 residues. CDR3 in DNA: TGCAGTGCTAGCGGATCTAGTCGGGCCGGGGAGCTGTTTTTT. Protein sequence: CSASGSSRAGELFF.

The chain carries TRBV12-2 and TRBJ2-5. TRBV12-2 is described as a pseudogene. The CDR3 loop spans 10 amino acids. The CDR3 spells CASRLKTQYF. In nucleotides, the CDR3 is TGTGCAAGTCGCTTAAAGACCCAGTACTTC.

This clonotype was seen a single time. The V call is TRBV29-1, the J call TRBJ2-3; 12 nucleotides align to TRBD2. CDR3 length equals 15 residues. The V segment lost 7 bases and the J segment 1 base; nucleotides outside the gene matches: 6. CDR1 SQVTM and CDR2 ANQGSEA come from the germline V gene. For the CDR3, the DNA is TGCAGCGCCGGACTAGCGGGACTGGGCACAGATACGCAGTATTTT. Amino acids: CSAGLAGLGTDTQYF.

This chain connects TRBV28 to TRBJ2-5, with 9 bases aligning to TRBD2. Germline trimming cut 7 bases from V and 3 bases from J; bases unmatched to any gene: 15. Germline values: CDR1 MDHEN, CDR2 SYDVKM. CDR3 size: 17 residues. The DNA for the CDR3 is TGTGCCAGCAAGCGACGGGCTAGCGGGACGGGGGAAGAGACCCAGTACTTC. It codes for CASKRRASGTGEETQYF.

The rearrangement uses TRBV19 and TRBJ1-6, with 9 bases identical to TRBD1. The CDR3 sequence is 14 residues long. The germline V gene encodes CDR1 LNHDA and CDR2 SQIVND (reference sequence). V lost 6 bases to trimming and J lost 10 bases; unmatched junction nucleotides: 7. CDR3 loop: CASRGQGSESPLHF. CDR3 DNA sequence: TGTGCCAGTAGAGGACAGGGGAGCGAGTCACCCCTCCACTTT.

The rearrangement uses TRBV18 and TRBJ2-2; D is undetermined. Germline CDR1 KGHSH, CDR2 LQKENI. The V and J ends lost 2 bases and 4 bases respectively, with 8 bases between them. The CDR3 spans 14 residues. CDR3 amino acids: CASSPRQFTGELFF. For the CDR3, the DNA is TGTGCCAGCTCACCAAGGCAATTCACCGGGGAGCTGTTTTTT.